The subject of this entry is one T cell receptor beta chain. This sample was taken from a study of cytomegalovirus exposure and HLA in healthy donors. CDR1 is SGHTA and CDR2 is FQGNSA in the germline V gene. The V segment lost 4 bases and the J segment 3 bases; nucleotides outside the gene matches: 7. The CDR3 length is 15 residues. The PCR employed 60 Vbeta primers together with 13 Jbeta primers. Produced via immunoSEQ multiplex PCR; TCRdb's table is partial and in-frame only. The data show over 100,000 clones, about 80% seen once. J is TRBJ2-7 and V is TRBV7-2; 9 bases align to TRBD1. This TCR came from a woman in her forties or fifties in good health and CMV-seropositive. The sample consisted of PBMCs. The CDR3 region is CASSSGPTGGYEQYF. The CDR3 DNA is TGTGCCAGCAGCTCGGGTCCGACAGGGGGCTACGAGCAGTACTTC.